This entry lists 25 T cell receptor beta chains sequenced from one sample in a study of T cell responses to AZD1222 COVID-19 vaccine. The protocol was immunoSEQ multiplex PCR, while the TCRdb copy is restricted to in-frame clones and leaves out a portion. The sample has 110,000 to 150,000 clones; 85% to 95% are singletons. The material sequenced was peripheral blood, taken after recovery from COVID-19. These receptors originate from an adult who had recovered from COVID-19.

The chain couples TRBV12-1 to TRBJ2-7; the table's TRBD1 call for D was not verified on the DNA. TRBV12-1 is an annotated pseudogene. The CDR3 contains 13 residues. The CDR3 protein is CASSFGQTYEQYF. The CDR3 bases are TGTGCCAGCAGCTTTGGACAGACCTACGAGCAGTACTTC.

The V gene is TRBV19, the J gene TRBJ1-1; D perhaps matches TRBD1 (5 bases). Germline V lookup: CDR1 LNHDA, CDR2 SQIVND (reference sequence). The CDR3 is 14 amino acids. V was trimmed by 5 bases and J by 4 bases, leaving 14 bases between them. The CDR3 loop reads CASSSGLVSTEAFF. The CDR3 coding sequence is TGTGCCAGTAGTTCGGGACTGGTGTCCACTGAAGCTTTCTTT.

The V gene is TRBV14, the J gene TRBJ2-3, with D perhaps being TRBD1 or TRBD2 (6 bases each). This CDR3 is built from 16 residues. Trimming took off 1 base at V and 5 bases at J, with 16 bases between the two ends. CDR1 SGHDN and CDR2 FVKESK come from the germline V gene. In nucleotides, the CDR3 is TGTGCCAGCAGCCAAGTGGGGGGCAGCGCTGGAGATACGCAGTATTTT. Translation gives CASSQVGGSAGDTQYF.

The chain links TRBV6-6 to TRBJ2-7; the match to TRBD2 covers 11 bases. V lost 6 bases, J lost 5 bases, and 9 bases stayed unmatched. The CDR3 totals 15 residues. The germline V gene has CDR1 MNHNY and CDR2 SVGAGI (reference sequence). CDR3 loop: CASSPTPSGRNEQYF. The CDR3 bases are TGTGCCAGCAGCCCGACCCCTAGCGGGAGGAACGAGCAGTACTTC.

V and J are TRBV3-1 (or the pseudogene TRBV3-2) and TRBJ2-7, with D tentatively TRBD1 (6 bases). CDR1 is LGHDT and CDR2 is YNNKEL in the germline V gene (reference sequence). The CDR3 loop spans 13 amino acids. The V end lost 0 bases, the J end lost 6 bases, and 9 bases lay between the germline ends. The chain's CDR3 is CASSQDHRAEQYF. CDR3 in DNA: TGTGCCAGCAGCCAAGACCACAGGGCCGAGCAGTACTTC.

The J gene is TRBJ2-7, the V gene TRBV30, with 7 bases identical to TRBD1. Per germline, CDR1 GTSNPN and CDR2 SVGIG (reference sequence). This CDR3 comprises 13 residues. Trimming removed 2 bases from V and 6 bases from J; junction bases left unmatched: 7. CDR3 protein: CAWSPDRVGEQYF. The CDR3 region has the DNA TGTGCCTGGAGTCCCGACAGGGTGGGCGAGCAGTACTTC.

This chain joins TRBV7-8 and TRBJ1-1; no definite D call. V lost 0 bases and J lost 7, with 15 bases in between. This CDR3 has 15 amino acids. Germline V lookup: CDR1 SGHVS, CDR2 FQNEAQ. DNA for the CDR3: TGTGCCAGCAGCTTAGCGCCATTACCTAACCGTGAAGCTTTCTTT. Its translation is CASSLAPLPNREAFF.

The gene calls are TRBV12-3 or TRBV12-4 and TRBJ1-6, with D unclear. The V and J ends lost 1 base and 10 bases respectively, with 8 bases between them. The CDR3 contains 13 residues. The CDR3 coding sequence is TGTGCCAGCAGTTTAGGGATGAGGTCACCCCTCCACTTT. It codes for CASSLGMRSPLHF.

V gene TRBV28 combines with J gene TRBJ1-4; maybe TRBD1 (5 bases). The V end was cut by 6 bases, the J end by 8 bases, with 16 bases between. Germline V lookup: CDR1 MDHEN, CDR2 SYDVKM. The CDR3 sequence is 14 residues long. The CDR3 nucleotides are TGTGCCAGCAGGGCTCAGGGTGCGGGAGAAAAACTGTTTTTT. Translated: CASRAQGAGEKLFF.

This chain uses TRBV7-6 with TRBJ2-3, with 10 bases matching TRBD2. The V gene end was trimmed by 1 base and the J gene end by 0 bases; junction bases not matched to a gene: 7. The CDR3 extends over 18 amino acids. Germline values: CDR1 SGHVS, CDR2 FNYEAQ. CDR3 sequence reads: CASSLGLAGDLSTDTQYF. The CDR3 coding sequence is TGTGCCAGCAGCTTAGGCCTAGCGGGGGACCTAAGCACAGATACGCAGTATTTT.

The chain employs TRBV28 and TRBJ2-7; 9 bases agree with TRBD1. With 3 bases clipped from V and 0 bases from J, the junction kept 15 bases outside the gene matches. The CDR3 length is 19 residues. CDR1 and CDR2 (germline): MDHEN, SYDVKM. CDR3 sequence reads: CASSFPGFERTGASYEQYF. The DNA of the CDR3 is TGTGCCAGCAGTTTCCCAGGGTTTGAGAGGACAGGGGCCTCCTACGAGCAGTACTTC.

The gene calls are TRBV7-9 and TRBJ2-7, with 9 bases aligning to TRBD1. V was pared by 4 bases and J by 6 bases, with 13 bases of the junction left unmatched. CDR3 length: 16 amino acids. Germline loops: CDR1 SEHNR, CDR2 FQNEAQ (reference sequence). CDR3 region: CASSSRDGTGNLEQYF. The CDR3 coding sequence is TGTGCCAGCAGCTCCCGAGATGGGACAGGGAATCTCGAGCAGTACTTC. The full variable domain, in which reference TRBV7-9 and TRBJ2-7 provide the parts outside the CDR3, is DTGVSQNPRHKITKRGQNVTFRCDPISEHNRLYWYRQTLGQGPEFLTYFQNEAQLEKSRLLSDRFSAERPKGSFSTLEIQRTEQGDSAMYLCASSSRDGTGNLEQYFGPGTRLTVT.

This sequence joins TRBV7-9 and TRBJ2-1; the match to TRBD2 covers 7 bases. Germline V lookup: CDR1 SEHNR, CDR2 FQNEAQ (reference sequence). The J segment lost 6 bases and the V segment lost 4 bases, leaving 6 bases of the junction unmatched. The CDR3 spans 14 residues. The CDR3 protein is CASSSSSGSNEQFF. The DNA for the CDR3 is TGTGCCAGCAGCTCGTCTAGCGGTTCCAATGAGCAGTTCTTC. The full variable domain, completed using reference TRBV7-9 and TRBJ2-1, is DTGVSQNPRHKITKRGQNVTFRCDPISEHNRLYWYRQTLGQGPEFLTYFQNEAQLEKSRLLSDRFSAERPKGSFSTLEIQRTEQGDSAMYLCASSSSSGSNEQFFGPGTRLTVL.

The rearrangement links TRBV5-1 to TRBJ2-3; 8 positions agree with TRBD2. This CDR3 has 15 amino acids. Germline CDR1 and CDR2: SGHRS and YFSETQ. Trimming took 4 bases from V and 3 from J; bases not matched to a gene: 7. CDR3 residues: CASSPFREGTDTQYF. For the CDR3, the DNA is TGCGCCAGCAGCCCCTTTCGGGAGGGTACAGATACGCAGTATTTT.

The chain combines TRBV6-2 or TRBV6-3 with TRBJ2-1; 10 bases map to TRBD2. The CDR3 covers 16 residues. Germline-derived CDR1 and CDR2 are MNHEY and SVGEGT. After removal of 3 bases from V and 6 bases from J, the junction contained 8 bases not matched to a gene. The DNA for the CDR3 is TGTGCCAGCAGTTATGGGGCTAGCGGGAGCCCCAATGAGCAGTTCTTC. As protein: CASSYGASGSPNEQFF.

The rearrangement joins TRBV24-1 to TRBJ1-1, with TRBD1 as a possible D gene (6 bases). Deletions cut 12 bases from V and 4 bases from J, with 20 bases between. CDR3 length: 14 amino acids. The germline V gene encodes CDR1 KGHDR and CDR2 SFDVKD. The CDR3 sequence: CAEDYREGSTEAFF. The CDR3 DNA is TGTGCCGAAGATTACAGGGAAGGGAGCACTGAAGCTTTCTTT.

The CDR3 loop reads CASSISTAGIYNEQFF. The CDR3 nucleotides are TGTGCCAGTAGTATTTCCACGGCGGGGATTTACAATGAGCAGTTCTTC. This sequence joins TRBV19 and TRBJ2-1, with TRBD2 as a possible D gene (6 bases). This CDR3 has 16 residues. V was trimmed by 3 bases and J by 4 bases, leaving 16 bases between them. Germline CDR1 reads LNHDA; CDR2 reads SQIVND (reference sequence).

The chain is built from TRBV27 and TRBJ2-1; D perhaps matches TRBD1 (6 bases). V lost 5 bases to trimming and J lost 8 bases, with 31 bases between them. Germline V CDR1 and CDR2: MNHEY, SMNVEV (reference sequence). The CDR3 is made up of 19 amino acids. CDR3 coding DNA: TGTGCCAGCAGTAACAGACCTACCACAGGGTCCCGCGGACACTATGAGCAGTTCTTC. This translates into CASSNRPTTGSRGHYEQFF.

This clone was found once. This chain joins TRBV6-2 or TRBV6-3 and TRBJ2-3; 10 nucleotides line up with TRBD1. The germline CDR1 and CDR2 sequences are MNHEY and SVGEGT. The ends lost 6 bases at V and 3 bases at J; junction bases unmatched: 9. This CDR3 comprises 16 residues. Here the CDR3 DNA reads TGTGCCAGCAGCGATAGGGACAGGGGTTGGACAGATACGCAGTATTTT. Translation: CASSDRDRGWTDTQYF.

CDR3 in amino acids: CASSPGRGREQYF. The CDR3 bases are TGTGCCAGCTCCCCTGGCAGGGGCAGGGAGCAGTACTTC. The V call is TRBV27, the J call TRBJ2-7; tentative D call: TRBD1 (6 bases). Germline V gene data show CDR1 as MNHEY and CDR2 as SMNVEV (reference sequence). The V and J ends lost 8 bases and 7 bases respectively, with 18 bases between them. This CDR3 has 13 residues.

V and J are TRBV6-5 and TRBJ2-7, with D maybe TRBD2 (5 bases). Trimming stripped 6 bases from V and 4 bases from J, with 16 bases between. The V gene's germline CDR1 is MNHEY and CDR2 SVGAGI. The CDR3 is 14 residues long. In DNA form, the CDR3 reads TGTGCCAGCAGCCTAGGAGGCTCTGGATACGAGCAGTACTTC. It yields the protein CASSLGGSGYEQYF.

This sequence joins TRBV7-6 and TRBJ2-7; 9 nucleotides line up with TRBD2. V lost 5 bases, J lost 0 bases, and 17 bases stayed unmatched. This CDR3 is 19 amino acids long. Germline CDR1 and CDR2: SGHVS and FNYEAQ. DNA of the CDR3: TGTGCCAGCAGCCCCCCCTGGCGGGAGGGCCAAAAGGGCTCCTACGAGCAGTACTTC. Translated: CASSPPWREGQKGSYEQYF.

In regard to this clone: This may arise from a read error, as a much more abundant clone is one base away. This sample includes further DNA sequences coding for the same CDR3. This chain joins TRBV28 and TRBJ1-2; D might be TRBD1 (5 bases). V lost 6 bases and J lost 4, with 9 bases in between. The length of the CDR3 is 12 residues. Germline CDR1 and CDR2: MDHEN and SYDVKM. The CDR3 DNA is TGTGCCAGCAGCTTGGGGGGCTATGGCTACACCTTC. It codes for CASSLGGYGYTF.

The V and J genes are TRBV6-6 and TRBJ2-3, with TRBD1 as a possible D gene (5 bases). The CDR3 contains 11 residues. V was trimmed by 7 bases and J by 4 bases, leaving 6 bases between them. Looked up from germline, CDR1 is MNHNY and CDR2 is SVGAGI (reference sequence). The CDR3 protein is CASKQADTQYF. The CDR3 DNA reads TGTGCCAGCAAACAGGCAGATACGCAGTATTTT.

This chain connects TRBV24-1 to TRBJ2-1; maybe TRBD1 (5 bases). Per germline, CDR1 KGHDR and CDR2 SFDVKD. The germline V and J ends were trimmed by 10 bases and 9 bases, with 18 bases remaining between them. The CDR3 runs to 13 residues. The CDR3 DNA reads as TGTGCCACTTCCTCGACAGTTTTCGGTGAGCAGTTCTTC. As protein: CATSSTVFGEQFF.